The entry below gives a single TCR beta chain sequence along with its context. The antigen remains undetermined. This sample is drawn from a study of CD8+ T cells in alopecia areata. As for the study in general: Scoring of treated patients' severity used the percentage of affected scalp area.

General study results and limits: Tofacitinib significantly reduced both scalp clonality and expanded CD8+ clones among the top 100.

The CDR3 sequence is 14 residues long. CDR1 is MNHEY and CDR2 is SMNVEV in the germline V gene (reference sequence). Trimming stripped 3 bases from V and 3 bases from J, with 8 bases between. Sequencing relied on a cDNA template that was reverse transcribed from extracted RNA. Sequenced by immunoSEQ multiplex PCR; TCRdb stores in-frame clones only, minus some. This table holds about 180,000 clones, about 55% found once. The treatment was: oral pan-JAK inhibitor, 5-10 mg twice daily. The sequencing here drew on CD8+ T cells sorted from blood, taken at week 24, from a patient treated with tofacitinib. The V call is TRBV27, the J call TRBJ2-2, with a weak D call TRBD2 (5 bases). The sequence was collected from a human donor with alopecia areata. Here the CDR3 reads CASSLTIYTGELFF. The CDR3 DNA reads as TGTGCCAGCAGTTTGACTATATACACCGGGGAGCTGTTTTTT.